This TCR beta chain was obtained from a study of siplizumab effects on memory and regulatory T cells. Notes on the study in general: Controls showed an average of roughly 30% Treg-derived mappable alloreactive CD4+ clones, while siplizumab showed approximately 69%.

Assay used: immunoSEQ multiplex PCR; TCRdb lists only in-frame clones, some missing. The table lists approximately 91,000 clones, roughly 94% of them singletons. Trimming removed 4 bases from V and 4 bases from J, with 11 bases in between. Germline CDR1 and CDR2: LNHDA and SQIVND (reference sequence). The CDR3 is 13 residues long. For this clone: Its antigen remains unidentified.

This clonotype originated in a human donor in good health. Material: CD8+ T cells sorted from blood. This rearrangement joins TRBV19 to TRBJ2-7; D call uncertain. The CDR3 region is CASSNGVEYEQYF. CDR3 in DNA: TGTGCCAGTAGTAATGGTGTAGAATACGAGCAGTACTTC.